The 9 T cell receptor beta chains reported below all come from one sample, sequenced in a study of response to subunit inactivated influenza vaccine. TCRdb reprocessed the RT-PCR reads via MiXCR and lists one record per CDR3 protein. The table has 650,000 to 800,000 distinct CDR3 sequences, approximately 15% seen once; the top ten hold 6.5% to 8.5%. Sample: PBMCs from blood, taken approximately 15 days before vaccination. The receptor set was obtained from a man aged 50 to 59 who received an inactivated influenza vaccine.

V is TRBV6-1 and J is TRBJ2-7; 7 bases line up with TRBD2. The V gene end was trimmed by 5 bases and the J gene end by 2 bases; junction bases not matched to a gene: 9. There are 15 residues in the CDR3. Germline V CDR1 and CDR2: MNHNS, SASEGT. As DNA, the CDR3 is TGTGCCAGCAGTCGAGCTAGCGGATTAACCTACGAGCAGTACTTC. As protein: CASSRASGLTYEQYF.

The chain combines TRBV11-2 with TRBJ2-7; TRBD2 is a possible D gene (5 bases). Germline CDR1 is SGHAT and CDR2 is FQNNGV. This CDR3 has 16 amino acids. The V gene lost 1 base and the J gene lost 0 bases, with 13 bases spanning the gap. CDR3 DNA sequence: TGTGCCAGCAGCTTAGTTCGCGGGTTTAGCTCCTACGAGCAGTACTTC. Translated: CASSLVRGFSSYEQYF.

This clonotype was detected only a few times. The chain combines TRBV6-1 with TRBJ2-3; 11 nucleotides match TRBD2. The CDR3 runs to 16 residues. CDR1 is MNHNS, CDR2 SASEGT, per germline. V was pared by 5 bases and J by 4 bases, with 8 bases of the junction left unmatched. CDR3 region: CASSKLLAGASDTQYF. The CDR3 DNA sequence: TGTGCCAGCAGTAAACTACTAGCGGGAGCATCAGATACGCAGTATTTT.

The V gene is TRBV28, the J gene TRBJ2-3, with 8 bases identical to TRBD2. The V segment lost 10 bases and the J segment 3 bases; nucleotides outside the gene matches: 15. The germline V gene has CDR1 MDHEN and CDR2 SYDVKM. The CDR3 runs to 16 residues. Here the CDR3 DNA reads TGTGCCACCGTCTTAACAAGCGGGAGAATAACAGATACGCAGTATTTT. Translated: CATVLTSGRITDTQYF.

This clonotype came up a few times. The genes are TRBV20-1 and TRBJ2-2, with D possibly being TRBD1 or TRBD2 (5 bases each). Germline V gives CDR1 DFQATT, CDR2 SNEGSKA (reference sequence). V lost 0 bases, J lost 3 bases, and 17 bases lay in between. The CDR3 spans 17 residues. The CDR3 region has the DNA TGCAGTGCTAGAGACCCCCGAAGGGGACCAGACACCGGGGAGCTGTTTTTT. As protein: CSARDPRRGPDTGELFF.

The chain carries TRBV10-3 and TRBJ2-7; TRBD1 agrees at 9 bases. Germline V gene lookup returns CDR1 ENHRY and CDR2 SYGVKD. The CDR3 covers 13 residues. V lost 6 bases to trimming and J lost 2 bases; unmatched junction nucleotides: 2. The CDR3 sequence: CAISWDRAYEQYF. The CDR3 coding sequence is TGTGCCATCAGCTGGGACAGGGCCTACGAGCAGTACTTC.

This clonotype was counted only a few times. The chain employs TRBV2 and TRBJ1-4, with D possibly matching TRBD1 (6 bases). CDR1 and CDR2 (germline): SNHLY, FYNNEI. V shed 5 bases and J shed 0 bases, with 13 bases lying between them. The CDR3 consists of 16 residues. CDR3 region: CASSTGQRATNEKLFF. The CDR3 DNA is TGTGCCAGCAGTACGGGACAACGCGCAACTAATGAAAAACTGTTTTTT.

This clonotype has a handful of counts. For the CDR3, the DNA is TGTGCCAGCAGCCTGACTTTCCCGGACGCGACCCAGTACTTC. It specifies CASSLTFPDATQYF. The chain is built from TRBV7-6 and TRBJ2-5; D gene uncertain. Germline V lookup: CDR1 SGHVS, CDR2 FNYEAQ. The CDR3 is 14 residues long. Trimming took off 5 bases at V and 7 bases at J, with 17 bases between the two ends.

This clonotype was observed a few times. The chain joins TRBV30 to TRBJ2-5, with 11 bases identical to TRBD1. Germline loops: CDR1 GTSNPN, CDR2 SVGIG (reference sequence). The V gene end was trimmed by 8 bases and the J gene end by 7 bases; junction bases not matched to a gene: 12. This CDR3 is 14 amino acids long. This CDR3 is CAGKDRGRLGTQYF. The CDR3 DNA follows: TGTGCCGGGAAGGACAGGGGGCGCTTAGGGACCCAGTACTTC.